This T cell receptor beta chain emerged from a study of blood T cells in healthy people across ages. For the second PCR, which ran for roughly 7 to 11 cycles, a sample-barcoded 5' primer and a J-beta primer mix were used. TCRdb re-derived calls from the 5' RACE reads in MiXCR, one entry per CDR3 protein. Among hundreds of thousands of distinct CDR3 sequences, about 25% were seen once, and the ten largest hold roughly 9.4%. Trimming cost V 0 bases and J 3 bases, with 11 bases left between them. CDR1 and CDR2 (germline): SGHRS, YFSETQ. CDR3 length: 15 amino acids. The same data also contributed to another study, on T cells of mothers and their children.

The source of this sequence is a boy aged 5-17 years in good health. The sample consisted of blood. This chain joins TRBV5-1 and TRBJ2-3; D possibly corresponds to TRBD2 (6 bases). As DNA, the CDR3 is TGCGCCAGCAGCTTGGATTCCAGCGGGACAGATACGCAGTATTTT. Its protein is CASSLDSSGTDTQYF.